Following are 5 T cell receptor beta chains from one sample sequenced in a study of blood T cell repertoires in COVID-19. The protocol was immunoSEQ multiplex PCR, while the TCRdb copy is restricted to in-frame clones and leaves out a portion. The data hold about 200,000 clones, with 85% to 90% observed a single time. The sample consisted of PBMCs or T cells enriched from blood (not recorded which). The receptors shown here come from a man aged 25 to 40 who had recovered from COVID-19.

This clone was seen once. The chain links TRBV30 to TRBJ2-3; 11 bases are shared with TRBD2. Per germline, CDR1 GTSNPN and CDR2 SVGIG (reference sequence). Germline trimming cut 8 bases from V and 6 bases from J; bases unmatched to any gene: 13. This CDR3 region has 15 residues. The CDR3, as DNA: TGTGCCAGGGCCAGGACTAGCGGGCCCCTGGATACGCAGTATTTT. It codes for CARARTSGPLDTQYF.

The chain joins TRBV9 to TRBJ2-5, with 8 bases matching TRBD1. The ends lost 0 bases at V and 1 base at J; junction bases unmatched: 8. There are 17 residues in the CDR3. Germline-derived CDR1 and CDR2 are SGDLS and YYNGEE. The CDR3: CASSVALDREGQETQYF. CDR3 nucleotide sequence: TGTGCCAGCAGCGTAGCGTTGGACAGGGAAGGCCAAGAGACCCAGTACTTC.

For the CDR3, the DNA is TGCGCCAGCAGTGAGATCAAGGGTGGCGGGAGGTCCTACGAGCAGTACTTC. Protein: CASSEIKGGGRSYEQYF. This rearrangement joins TRBV10-2 to TRBJ2-7, with 8 bases matching TRBD2. With 2 bases clipped from V and 1 base from J, the junction kept 10 bases outside the gene matches. The CDR3 has 17 amino acids. The germline CDR1 and CDR2 sequences are WSHSY and SAAADI.

This chain's CDR3 is CASSQGRQGGQGAVDYGYTF. Written as DNA, the CDR3 is TGTGCCAGCAGCCAGGGACGTCAAGGGGGACAGGGGGCGGTCGACTATGGCTACACCTTC. This chain joins TRBV3-1 (or the pseudogene TRBV3-2) and TRBJ1-2, with 12 bases that match TRBD1. This CDR3 spans 20 amino acids. Germline V CDR1 and CDR2: LGHDT, YNNKEL (reference sequence). V lost 3 bases and J lost 3; bases outside the gene matches: 17.

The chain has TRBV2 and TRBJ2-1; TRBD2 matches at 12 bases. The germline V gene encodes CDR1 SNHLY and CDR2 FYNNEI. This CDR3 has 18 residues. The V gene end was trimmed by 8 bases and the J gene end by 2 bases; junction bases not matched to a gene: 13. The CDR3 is CASLGPGLAGNPYNEQFF. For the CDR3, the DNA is TGTGCCAGCCTTGGCCCAGGACTAGCGGGGAATCCCTACAATGAGCAGTTCTTC.